These T cell receptor beta chains were read from a single sample in a study of T-cell reconstitution after alpha-beta-depleted transplantation in children. TCRdb reprocessed the PCR reads via MiXCR and lists one record per CDR3 protein. The repertoire includes approximately 170,000 distinct CDR3 sequences, over 8.5% of them detected once, and about 13% sits in the top ten. Sequencing used PBMCs, obtained before TCRalphabeta/CD19-depleted stem cell transplant. These receptor sequences come from a boy under 10 years old with acute myeloid leukemia, due to receive a stem cell transplant. The CDR3 runs from the conserved cysteine through the conserved F or W. The order of the fields is V gene, clone size, J gene, D gene, CDR3 protein, CDR3 DNA. A D gene is named only where the DNA matches it firmly. The size field is filled for only some rows; it gives once, few, many or a size class.

TRBV4-1	many	TRBJ1-1	-	CASSQERYTEAFF	TGCGCCAGCAGCCAAGAGAGGTACACTGAAGCTTTCTTT
TRBV20-1	many	TRBJ1-2	TRBD1	CSAASTGDYGYTF	TGCAGTGCAGCGTCGACAGGGGACTATGGCTACACCTTC
TRBV9	many	TRBJ2-1	-	CASSPRGSGGSHEQFF	TGTGCCAGCAGCCCCCGGGGTAGCGGAGGGAGCCATGAGCAGTTCTTC
TRBV7-9	-	TRBJ2-7	TRBD2	CASSSFGDYLVYEQYF	TGTGCCAGCAGCTCATTCGGGGACTATCTTGTCTACGAGCAGTACTTC
TRBV3-1	-	TRBJ2-1	TRBD1	CASTQPGQNNEQFF	TGTGCCTCCACCCAACCGGGACAGAACAATGAGCAGTTCTTC
TRBV9	many	TRBJ2-1	TRBD2	CASSVEGLVHNEQFF	TGTGCCAGCAGCGTAGAAGGACTAGTCCACAATGAGCAGTTCTTC
TRBV4-1	many	TRBJ1-5	-	CASSRAPGEVWGNQPQHF	TGCGCCAGCAGCCGTGCCCCAGGGGAGGTTTGGGGCAATCAGCCCCAGCATTTT
TRBV20-1	many	TRBJ1-1	TRBD1	CSAAGQTLNTEAFF	TGCAGTGCGGCGGGACAGACCTTGAACACTGAAGCTTTCTTT
TRBV5-1	many	TRBJ2-2	TRBD1	CASSPGTGAGELFF	TGCGCCAGCAGCCCAGGGACAGGTGCCGGGGAGCTGTTTTTT
TRBV29-1	many	TRBJ2-7	TRBD1	CSALPQTGSYEQYF	TGCAGCGCCCTACCACAGACAGGGAGCTACGAGCAGTACTTC
TRBV12-5	many	TRBJ2-1	-	CASGLYGNEQFF	TGTGCTAGTGGTTTGTATGGGAACGAGCAGTTCTTC
TRBV11-2	many	TRBJ2-2	-	CASRAGTGELFF	TGTGCCAGCAGAGCGGGCACCGGGGAGCTGTTTTTT
TRBV4-2	many	TRBJ2-7	-	CASSQMHGGTLPYEQYF	TGTGCCAGCAGCCAAATGCACGGGGGGACACTTCCCTACGAGCAGTACTTC
TRBV7-2	many	TRBJ2-1	TRBD2	CASSRRSGVGNEQFF	TGTGCCAGCAGCCGCAGGAGCGGGGTGGGGAATGAGCAGTTCTTC
TRBV6-5	many	TRBJ2-7	-	CASSSLLVGYEQYF	TGTGCCAGCAGTTCGTTACTAGTTGGCTACGAGCAGTACTTC
TRBV7-6	many	TRBJ2-1	TRBD2	CASSLGAGGIYNEQFF	TGTGCCAGCAGCTTAGGAGCGGGAGGGATTTACAATGAGCAGTTCTTC
TRBV7-8	many	TRBJ1-5	-	CASSSLIREGDQPQHF	TGTGCCAGCAGCTCGCTAATCAGGGAAGGGGACCAGCCCCAGCATTTT
TRBV10-3	many	TRBJ2-3	-	CAISETTDTHYF	TGTGCCATCAGTGAGACCACAGATACGCATTATTTT
TRBV24-1	many	TRBJ2-5	-	CATSNRGRETQYF	TGTGCCACCAGTAACCGAGGGAGGGAGACCCAGTACTTC
TRBV20-1	many	TRBJ2-2	TRBD1	CSASPPDRITGELFF	TGCAGTGCTAGTCCCCCGGACAGGATTACCGGGGAGCTGTTTTTT
TRBV9	many	TRBJ2-1	-	CASSVEGTPYNEQFF	TGTGCCAGCAGCGTAGAAGGGACGCCCTACAATGAGCAGTTCTTC
TRBV5-1	many	TRBJ2-3	TRBD2	CASSGPSGLSDTQYF	TGCGCCAGCAGCGGGCCTAGCGGTCTATCGGATACGCAGTATTTT
TRBV5-5	many	TRBJ1-4	-	CASSYDSSTNEKLFF	TGTGCCAGCAGCTACGACAGTTCAACTAATGAAAAACTGTTTTTT
TRBV5-1	many	TRBJ2-7	TRBD2	CASSEGTSVSYEQYF	TGCGCCAGCAGCGAAGGGACTAGCGTATCCTACGAGCAGTACTTC
TRBV12-3/TRBV12-4	many	TRBJ1-1	-	CASSLRGGQRGPGAFF	TGTGCCAGCAGTTTAAGGGGAGGGCAGCGGGGGCCTGGAGCTTTCTTT
TRBV7-7	-	TRBJ2-5	-	CASSLGVRGFQETQYF	TGTGCTAGCAGCTTAGGGGTCAGGGGATTCCAAGAGACCCAGTACTTC
TRBV12-3/TRBV12-4	many	TRBJ1-5	TRBD1	CASRQTGATQPQHF	TGTGCCAGCAGGCAGACAGGGGCCACCCAGCCCCAGCATTTT
TRBV10-2	many	TRBJ2-1	TRBD2	CASSEAPPLAGGQYSYNEQFF	TGCGCCAGCAGTGAGGCCCCCCCGCTAGCGGGAGGGCAATATTCCTACAATGAGCAGTTCTTC
TRBV20-1	many	TRBJ1-6	TRBD1	CSAYRDSNSPLHF	TGCAGTGCTTACCGGGACAGCAATTCACCCCTCCACTTT
TRBV4-1	-	TRBJ2-3	TRBD2	CASSQRPRLAVDTQYF	TGCGCCAGCAGCCAAAGACCGAGACTAGCCGTAGATACGCAGTATTTT
TRBV6-1	many	TRBJ2-3	TRBD2	CASSKAGGADTQYF	TGTGCCAGCAGCAAAGCGGGAGGAGCAGATACGCAGTATTTT
TRBV6-1	many	TRBJ1-1	-	CASSGWEGIASYEAFF	TGTGCCAGCAGTGGGTGGGAGGGTATTGCCTCCTATGAAGCTTTCTTT
TRBV20-1	many	TRBJ2-3	TRBD2	CSARAKYPGTSGNSADTQYF	TGCAGTGCTAGAGCCAAATATCCCGGGACTAGCGGGAACAGCGCAGATACGCAGTATTTT
TRBV5-1	many	TRBJ2-6	-	CASSYLDPSSGANVLTF	TGCGCCAGCAGCTACCTTGATCCGAGCTCTGGGGCCAACGTCCTGACTTTC
TRBV29-1	many	TRBJ1-1	-	CSVGARNTEAFF	TGCAGCGTTGGAGCTAGAAACACTGAAGCTTTCTTT
TRBV20-1	many	TRBJ1-4	-	CSATPRAGFVEKLFF	TGCAGTGCTACGCCACGGGCCGGGTTTGTTGAAAAACTGTTTTTT
TRBV5-8	many	TRBJ2-3	-	CASTRGAADTQYF	TGTGCCAGCACCCGAGGGGCGGCAGATACGCAGTATTTT